This T cell receptor (beta chain) was recorded in a study of blood T cell repertoires in COVID-19 (dated by TCRdb to about 2020). Regarding the study in general: Collaborator samples came from the United States, Italy and Spain and covered acute and convalescent phases of COVID-19. The material from the prospective study consisted of cDNA or gDNA derived from T cells, B-cell-depleted T cells, or PBMCs. Deeply sampled blood TCRbeta repertoires from subjects exposed to, actively infected with, or recovered from COVID-19 were included in the dataset. The repertoires were made available in a free public database intended to serve as a resource for research on the immune response to SARS-CoV-2. Samples came from the ongoing ImmuneRACE study (first 160 participants) plus 1,254 subjects from 6 global collaborators. Nearly every sample came with metadata listing a de-identified subject ID, COVID-19 status, age in years and sex. HLA class I and class II types, where available, came from metadata supplied by the sample provider rather than from assay-based typing.

Enrolling through a virtual design, the prospective study's participants ranged in age from roughly 18 to 89 years and lived across roughly 24 United States geographic areas. In the prospective study, cohorts were assigned on the basis of participant-reported clinical history obtained from a screening survey and a study questionnaire. Exposed participants were defined as having been in contact with someone with a PCR-confirmed or clinician-diagnosed COVID-19 case within 2 weeks of study entry. In the prospective study, mobile phlebotomists collected whole blood, serum and a nasopharyngeal or oropharyngeal swab from each participant. Over a roughly 2-month period, participants in the prospective study had the option of providing additional blood draws and questionnaires. Blood samples from the prospective study were shipped frozen or at room temperature prior to DNA extraction. V is pruned by 0 bases and J by 2 bases, leaving 1 base of the junction without a gene match. CDR1 LNHDA and CDR2 SQIVND were looked up in the germline V gene (reference sequence). Including the terminal cysteine and phenylalanine, the CDR3 comprises 14 residues. Just CDR3 DNA is preserved here, 42 bases in frame from base 1.

Findings and caveats that apply to the study as a whole: The quantity of clinical and demographic metadata differed by source and by participant and was supplied without curation.

The immunoSEQ Assay, a bias-controlled multiplex PCR, was used to amplify TCRbeta CDR3 regions from genomic DNA. As for how the authors treated the data: The number of nucleated cells in each sample was estimated by amplification of reference gene primers within the assay. To quantify the absolute abundance of each unique TCRbeta CDR3 rearrangement, sequence reads were collapsed and filtered. Productive Simpson clonality was computed per sample as the square root of Simpson's diversity index over productive rearrangements. The table was pulled from immuneACCESS by TCRdb, which kept in-frame rearrangements only. Such tables lose some clones; where checked, under half of the loss comes from unresolved V genes, and the rest has no known cause. V, J and clone size were drawn from that table, and D and trimming were deduced from the DNA. For this sample the table gives around 200,000 clones, of which 75% to 90% were detected only once. The top ten clones comprise roughly 4.5% of the sample.

About this clone: Its specific antigen is unknown. Nothing much larger sits one base from this clone, and base qualities are not available.

The sequence derives from a woman aged 25-40 years who had been exposed to COVID-19. Rearrangement joined TRBV19 to TRBJ2-7; 7 bases in the junction line up with TRBD1. Source material: PBMCs or T cells enriched from blood (not recorded which). The encoded CDR3 is CASSIEGQPYEQYF. The DNA sequence is as follows: TGTGCCAGTAGTATAGAGGGACAGCCCTACGAGCAGTACTTC.